Below are 21 T cell receptor beta chains sequenced from a single sample in a study of shared clonotypes between healthy human individuals. The assay was immunoSEQ multiplex PCR, and TCRdb's table has in-frame clones only and misses some. The profile shows over 2 million clones, roughly 95% of them singletons. The sample taken for sequencing was naive CD4+ T cells sorted from blood. The subset denotes: CD45RA+ positively selected. The receptors originated from a man in his late teens or twenties in good health.

The chain is built from TRBV11-3 and TRBJ2-2, with 9 bases fitting TRBD2. V was pared by 4 bases and J by 7 bases, with 10 bases of the junction left unmatched. The CDR3 spans 16 residues. Germline CDR1 is SGHNT and CDR2 is YENEEA. DNA of the CDR3: TGTGCCAGCAGCTCCTGGACTAGCGAAGAGAGCGGGGAGCTGTTTTTT. Its translation: CASSSWTSEESGELFF.

The J gene is TRBJ2-1, the V gene TRBV19; perhaps TRBD2 as D (5 bases). Trimming left V 3 bases short and J 7 bases short, with 19 bases between. Germline loops: CDR1 LNHDA, CDR2 SQIVND (reference sequence). This CDR3 is 16 amino acids long. The CDR3 region is CASSIDVGIGRNEQFF. DNA of the CDR3: TGTGCCAGTAGTATTGATGTCGGGATAGGTAGGAATGAGCAGTTCTTC.

This clone was observed once. This chain joins TRBV6-5 and TRBJ1-2; D is ambiguous. The CDR3 is 15 amino acids. From germline, CDR1 is MNHEY and CDR2 SVGAGI. The V end lost 5 bases, the J end lost 1 base, and 14 bases lay between the germline ends. The CDR3 sequence is CASSIVGGSNYGYTF. The CDR3 region has the DNA TGTGCCAGCAGTATCGTAGGAGGGAGTAACTATGGCTACACCTTC.

V is TRBV7-9 and J is TRBJ2-2; D assignment may be TRBD1 or TRBD2 (7 bases each). The germline V and J ends were trimmed by 5 bases and 1 base, with 14 bases remaining between them. In germline, CDR1 is SEHNR, CDR2 FQNEAQ (reference sequence). The CDR3 consists of 16 residues. DNA for the CDR3: TGTGCCAGCAGCGCGCAGCGGGACAGGAACACCGGGGAGCTGTTTTTT. Protein sequence: CASSAQRDRNTGELFF.

The chain recombines TRBV18 with TRBJ1-4; possible D gene TRBD1, 5 bases. V lost 3 bases and J 0 bases, leaving 8 bases between the germline ends. The CDR3 contains 15 residues. In germline, CDR1 is KGHSH, CDR2 LQKENI. The CDR3 nucleotides are TGTGCCAGCTCACCCGGGACGCCAACTAATGAAAAACTGTTTTTT. It translates to CASSPGTPTNEKLFF.

The chain joins TRBV30 to TRBJ2-7; 11 bases align to TRBD2. The germline V gene encodes CDR1 GTSNPN and CDR2 SVGIG (reference sequence). The junction had 6 bases not matched to a gene; V was cut back by 4 bases and J by 4 bases. CDR3 length: 14 residues. The CDR3 bases are TGTGCCTGGAACCAGCTAGCGGGAGGTTACGAGCAGTACTTC. Translating gives CAWNQLAGGYEQYF.

The chain has TRBV14 and TRBJ2-3, with TRBD2 identical over 8 bases. V lost 1 base and J lost 1; bases outside the gene matches: 10. This CDR3 contains 18 residues. From germline, CDR1 is SGHDN and CDR2 FVKESK. CDR3 sequence reads: CASSQVLADKGGTDTQYF. The DNA of the CDR3 is TGTGCCAGCAGCCAAGTACTAGCGGACAAAGGGGGCACAGATACGCAGTATTTT.

Regarding this clone: The same CDR3 also results from other DNA sequences found in this sample. The rearrangement uses TRBV5-1 and TRBJ1-5, with D hard to call. Trimming removed 0 bases at V and 8 bases at J, with 12 bases between. The V gene's germline CDR1 is SGHRS and CDR2 YFSETQ. This CDR3 contains 14 residues. DNA for the CDR3: TGCGCCAGCAGCTTGGGTGCGGGCGTAGAGCCCCAGCATTTT. It translates to CASSLGAGVEPQHF.

This rearrangement joins TRBV5-4 to TRBJ2-2; maybe TRBD1 (5 bases). Germline V lookup: CDR1 SGHNT, CDR2 YYREEE (reference sequence). The CDR3 sequence is 13 residues long. The V end was cut by 4 bases, the J end by 9 bases, with 13 bases between. The CDR3 protein is CASSRFDSRELFF. As DNA, the CDR3 is TGTGCCAGCAGCCGATTCGACAGCCGGGAGCTGTTTTTT. Full variable domain (outside the CDR3, taken from reference TRBV5-4 and TRBJ2-2): ETGVTQSPTHLIKTRGQQVTLRCSSQSGHNTVSWYQQALGQGPQFIFQYYREEENGRGNFPPRFSGLQFPNYSSELNVNALELDDSALYLCASSRFDSRELFFGEGSRLTVL.

The sample holds one count of this clone. The chain uses TRBV6-5 and TRBJ1-2; D perhaps matches TRBD1 (6 bases). The germline V and J ends were trimmed by 6 bases and 8 bases, with 13 bases remaining between them. CDR1 MNHEY and CDR2 SVGAGI come from the germline V gene. CDR3 size: 12 residues. DNA of the CDR3: TGTGCCAGCAGCCCCGGGGGGGCGGGCTACACCTTC. This translates into CASSPGGAGYTF.

The rearrangement links TRBV18 to TRBJ1-4, with D possibly TRBD1 on 5 matching bases. The CDR3 has 15 amino acids. Trimming took off 6 bases at V and 7 bases at J, with 18 bases between the two ends. Germline V gene sequence: CDR1 KGHSH, CDR2 LQKENI. CDR3 DNA: TGTGCCAGCTCCGCAGAACAGGCCATACCTGAAAAACTGTTTTTT. This encodes CASSAEQAIPEKLFF.

This clone has just one count. V gene TRBV5-1 combines with J gene TRBJ1-2, with 7 bases fitting TRBD1. This CDR3 comprises 16 residues. In germline, CDR1 is SGHRS, CDR2 YFSETQ. V was pared by 3 bases and J by 5 bases, with 13 bases of the junction left unmatched. The CDR3 protein is CASSSDDRESRYGYTF. CDR3 sequence (DNA): TGCGCCAGCAGCTCGGACGACAGGGAGTCGCGGTATGGCTACACCTTC.

CDR3 amino acids: CAISESEIPLNEQFF. CDR3 nucleotides: TGTGCCATCAGTGAGTCGGAAATACCCCTCAATGAGCAGTTCTTC. The chain combines TRBV10-3 with TRBJ2-1, with unresolved D. Germline CDR1 ENHRY, CDR2 SYGVKD. This CDR3 contains 15 residues. Trimming removed 0 bases from V and 6 bases from J, with 12 bases in between.

The rearrangement joins TRBV5-1 to TRBJ2-6, with D perhaps matching TRBD1 (6 bases). Germline V gene sequence: CDR1 SGHRS, CDR2 YFSETQ. V dropped 0 bases and J dropped 0 bases, with 25 bases sitting between them. The CDR3 spans 22 residues. The CDR3 DNA sequence: TGCGCCAGCAGCTTGGCGCCAGGGGTTACAGAGATACATGACTCTGGGGCCAACGTCCTGACTTTC. Protein sequence: CASSLAPGVTEIHDSGANVLTF.

The chain links TRBV6-5 to TRBJ2-7; 8 nucleotides match TRBD2. Trimming at V came to 5 bases and at J to 5 bases, leaving 11 bases not matched to a gene. Germline-derived CDR1 and CDR2 are MNHEY and SVGAGI. The CDR3 has 15 amino acids. CDR3 sequence reads: CASSADGTSYNEQYF. CDR3 DNA: TGTGCCAGCAGTGCAGATGGGACTAGTTACAACGAGCAGTACTTC.

This clone was detected once. The same CDR3 also results from other DNA sequences found in this sample. The chain links TRBV5-1 to TRBJ1-1; tentative D call: TRBD1 (6 bases). Germline V gene lookup returns CDR1 SGHRS and CDR2 YFSETQ. V was clipped by 3 bases and J by 2 bases, with 11 bases between them. This CDR3 contains 14 residues. The CDR3 DNA is TGCGCCAGCAGCTCAGGACAGTTAAACACTGAAGCTTTCTTT. It translates to CASSSGQLNTEAFF.

The V call is TRBV13, the J call TRBJ2-5; no reliable D call. V was shortened by 4 bases and J by 0 bases, with 6 bases between the two germline ends. CDR3 length: 13 residues. Germline CDR1 reads PRHDT; CDR2 reads FYEKMQ (reference sequence). The CDR3: CASSYTDQETQYF. Here the CDR3 DNA reads TGTGCCAGCAGCTACACTGACCAAGAGACCCAGTACTTC.

The chain carries TRBV11-2 and TRBJ2-1, with 13 bases fitting TRBD2. Unmatched junction bases numbered 10, after V lost 3 bases and J lost 2 bases. Germline CDR1 reads SGHAT; CDR2 reads FQNNGV. The CDR3 is made up of 19 amino acids. The CDR3 DNA follows: TGTGCCAGCAGCTTGGGACTAGCGGGACTACTGCCCCCCTACAATGAGCAGTTCTTC. Protein product: CASSLGLAGLLPPYNEQFF.

V usage is TRBV9 and J usage is TRBJ2-1; 9 bases match TRBD1. With 0 bases clipped from V and 6 bases from J, the junction kept 4 bases outside the gene matches. This CDR3 contains 15 residues. Per germline, CDR1 SGDLS and CDR2 YYNGEE. The CDR3, as DNA: TGTGCCAGCAGCGTAGAGGGACAGGGAAGCAATGAGCAGTTCTTC. Its translation is CASSVEGQGSNEQFF.

The chain links TRBV10-1 to TRBJ2-7; 11 nucleotides match TRBD2. CDR3 length equals 16 residues. Germline V gives CDR1 WNHNN, CDR2 SYGVQD (reference sequence). The ends lost 2 bases at V and 3 bases at J; junction bases unmatched: 6. The CDR3: CASSEGTSGLDYEQYF. DNA of the CDR3: TGCGCCAGCAGTGAGGGGACTAGCGGATTAGACTACGAGCAGTACTTC.

The V call is TRBV5-1, the J call TRBJ2-7; no reliable D call. This CDR3 has 13 amino acids. The V end lost 3 bases, the J end lost 0 bases, and 7 bases lay between the germline ends. The germline gives CDR1 SGHRS, CDR2 YFSETQ. DNA for the CDR3: TGCGCCAGCAGCTATACTGTCTCCTACGAGCAGTACTTC. Translation: CASSYTVSYEQYF.